These 23 T cell receptor beta chains originate from one sample sequenced in a study of post-analysis software for immune sequencing data. Study outcomes and limitations: Four or five TRBV segments, including TRBV5-6, TRBV5-1 and TRBV20-1, were more frequent in patients than controls.

Incorporated into the TCR beta cDNA libraries were unique molecular identifiers, which served to reduce PCR and sequencing biases. One entry per CDR3 protein results from TCRdb running MiXCR on the PCR reads. The sample has hundreds of thousands of distinct CDR3 sequences; 40% to 50% are singletons. Their target antigens are unknown. Sequenced material: blood. The receptors stem from a girl aged 10 to 17 with multiple sclerosis.

The chain couples TRBV4-1 to TRBJ1-5; D is perhaps TRBD1 (5 bases). The germline V gene encodes CDR1 MGHRA and CDR2 YSYEKL. Trimming cost V 4 bases and J 6 bases, with 13 bases left between them. The CDR3 consists of 14 residues. CDR3 amino acids: CASSPLVGAQPQHF. The CDR3 DNA reads as TGCGCCAGCAGCCCACTGGTTGGGGCTCAGCCCCAGCATTTT.

The chain combines TRBV5-1 with TRBJ2-2; D may correspond to TRBD1 or TRBD2 (5 bases each). CDR3 length equals 14 residues. Germline lookup yields CDR1 SGHRS and CDR2 YFSETQ. V was shortened by 2 bases and J by 7 bases, with 12 bases between the two germline ends. The CDR3 spells CASSFGTEGGELFF. CDR3 DNA sequence: TGCGCCAGCAGCTTCGGGACCGAAGGCGGGGAGCTGTTTTTT.

This chain connects TRBV13 to TRBJ1-4; D uncertain. Germline CDR1 and CDR2: PRHDT and FYEKMQ (reference sequence). Deletions cut 0 bases from V and 8 bases from J, with 13 bases between. The CDR3 runs to 15 residues. Here the CDR3 reads CASSLGRPYREKLFF. The CDR3, as DNA: TGTGCCAGCAGCTTAGGCCGGCCGTATAGGGAAAAACTGTTTTTT.

The rearrangement uses TRBV18 and TRBJ1-4; D might be TRBD1 (5 bases). Trimming stripped 2 bases from V and 6 bases from J, with 13 bases between. The CDR3 length is 15 residues. CDR1 and CDR2 from the germline V gene are KGHSH and LQKENI. The CDR3 sequence: CASSPSGGRDEKLFF. CDR3 coding DNA: TGTGCCAGCTCACCATCCGGGGGACGGGATGAAAAACTGTTTTTT.

The genes are TRBV15 and TRBJ2-5, with 7 bases lining up with TRBD1. Losses at the gene ends were 4 bases for V and 4 bases for J; bases not matched to a gene: 6. The CDR3 extends over 14 amino acids. Germline V gene lookup returns CDR1 LNHNV and CDR2 YYDKDF (reference sequence). Here the CDR3 reads CATSIGQERETQYF. DNA of the CDR3: TGTGCCACCAGCATAGGACAGGAAAGAGAGACCCAGTACTTC.

The chain has TRBV6-5 and TRBJ2-5; D is uncertain. Germline CDR1 reads MNHEY; CDR2 reads SVGAGI. CDR3 length equals 13 residues. Trimming removed 5 bases from V and 4 bases from J, with 11 bases in between. CDR3 in DNA: TGTGCCAGCAGTAAGAGCTTGGGAGAGACCCAGTACTTC. The encoded protein is CASSKSLGETQYF.

This clonotype came up once. Because the CDR3 is missing its conserved closing phenylalanine or tryptophan, this is likely a read error. This chain uses TRBV27 with TRBJ2-3; 9 bases are shared with TRBD2. Germline V gene sequence: CDR1 MNHEY, CDR2 SMNVEV (reference sequence). J was trimmed by 2 bases and V by 5 bases; bases with no gene match: 5. CDR3 length equals 15 residues. For the CDR3, the DNA is TGTGCCAGCAGTCCGACTAGCGGATACACAGATACGCAGTATTCT. This encodes CASSPTSGYTDTQYS.

The V and J genes are TRBV7-6 and TRBJ2-7, with 11 positions matching TRBD2. The CDR3 covers 15 residues. V lost 5 bases to trimming and J lost 4 bases; unmatched junction nucleotides: 7. The V gene's germline CDR1 is SGHVS and CDR2 FNYEAQ. The CDR3 nucleotides read TGTGCCAGCAGCCTACAGACTAGCGGGGTTTACGAGCAGTACTTC. Translating it yields CASSLQTSGVYEQYF.

The CDR3 protein is CAISESEGIQYF. The DNA of the CDR3 is TGTGCCATCAGTGAGTCTGAAGGCATTCAGTACTTC. V gene TRBV10-3 combines with J gene TRBJ2-4, with no clear D. V was shortened by 0 bases and J by 9 bases, with 6 bases between the two germline ends. This CDR3 spans 12 amino acids. Germline V gene data show CDR1 as ENHRY and CDR2 as SYGVKD.

There are a few counts of this clonotype. The junction departs from germline at one end; a sequencing error may be responsible. The chain joins TRBV7-7 to TRBJ2-3; D remains ambiguous. The CDR3 totals 13 residues. Germline CDR1 is SSHAT and CDR2 is FNYEAQ (reference sequence). Here the CDR3 DNA reads TGTGCTAGCAGCCTTGACCCATGGGATACGCAGTATTTT. Residues: CASSLDPWDTQYF.

The gene calls are TRBV4-1 and TRBJ2-3; the D gene could be TRBD1 or TRBD2 (6 bases each). The germline V gene encodes CDR1 MGHRA and CDR2 YSYEKL. Trimming shortened V by 0 bases and J by 2 bases, and 12 bases separated the two germline ends. The CDR3 is made up of 16 amino acids. CDR3 bases: TGCGCCAGCAGCCAAGAGGTGGGGGGCTCCACAGATACGCAGTATTTT. It codes for CASSQEVGGSTDTQYF.

Concerning this clonotype itself: A single base separates this from a much larger clone, so it may be a read error. The chain couples TRBV7-8 to TRBJ2-7; perhaps TRBD2 as D (6 bases). The J call may be mistaken, given a closer DNA end match to TRBJ2-5. CDR3 length equals 16 residues. The V gene's germline CDR1 is SGHVS and CDR2 FQNEAQ. Here the CDR3 DNA reads TGTGCCAGCACCCAAGGGTCCTGGGGGAGGAGAGAGACCCAGTACTTC. This sequence encodes CASTQGSWGRRETQYF.

This chain uses TRBV12-3 or TRBV12-4 with TRBJ1-1, with TRBD1 matching over 7 bases. Trimming at V came to 8 bases and at J to 0 bases, leaving 6 bases not matched to a gene. The CDR3 sequence is 14 residues long. Here the CDR3 reads CASRTGVLNTEAFF. The CDR3 region has the DNA TGTGCCAGCCGTACAGGGGTACTGAACACTGAAGCTTTCTTT.

This clonotype has more than one count but fewer than ten. The chain joins TRBV4-1 to TRBJ2-7, with a possible D match to TRBD2 (6 bases). Germline-derived CDR1 and CDR2 are MGHRA and YSYEKL. The CDR3 totals 16 residues. Trimming stripped 5 bases from V and 1 base from J, with 18 bases between. CDR3 bases: TGCGCCAGCAGCGACCGGAGGGGAGAAAGATCCTACGAGCAGTACTTC. Residues: CASSDRRGERSYEQYF.

V is TRBV13 and J is TRBJ2-7; D tentatively fits TRBD1 or TRBD2 (5 bases each). CDR3 length: 16 residues. Germline V CDR1 and CDR2: PRHDT, FYEKMQ (reference sequence). Between the trimmed V and J ends, which lost 0 bases and 10 bases, there was a span of 22 bases. The CDR3 DNA is TGTGCCAGCAGCTTAGGCAGGGAGACCGCCGAAGACACCCAGTACTTC. This gives the protein CASSLGRETAEDTQYF.

The chain has TRBV14 and TRBJ1-1; D is possibly TRBD1 (5 bases). Germline values: CDR1 SGHDN, CDR2 FVKESK. The germline V and J ends were trimmed by 4 bases and 3 bases, with 15 bases remaining between them. The CDR3 length is 15 residues. The CDR3 DNA reads TGTGCCAGCAGCCGGGTTCCGGGACGGGACACTGAAGCTTTCTTT. Its translation is CASSRVPGRDTEAFF.

The V and J genes are TRBV6-4 and TRBJ2-1; TRBD2 aligns across 8 bases. The CDR3 has 17 amino acids. V dropped 2 bases and J dropped 6; count of bases not matched to a gene: 12. Germline V gene data show CDR1 as MRHNA and CDR2 as SNTAGT. The CDR3 region has the DNA TGTGCCAGCAGTGACCCCAAGGGAGCGGGAGAGGTCAATGAGCAGTTCTTC. It specifies CASSDPKGAGEVNEQFF.

This clonotype was counted a few times. CDR3 protein: CASSDRTLQYF. CDR3 nucleotides: TGTGCCAGCAGCGACAGGACCCTGCAGTATTTT. V is TRBV12-3 or TRBV12-4 and J is TRBJ2-3; D possibly corresponds to TRBD1 (6 bases). The germline V and J ends were trimmed by 6 bases and 11 bases, with 12 bases remaining between them. This CDR3 comprises 11 residues.

This chain connects TRBV10-3 to TRBJ1-5; D remains unclear. From germline, CDR1 is ENHRY and CDR2 SYGVKD. CDR3 size: 10 residues. Trimming pared 7 bases from V and 7 bases from J, leaving 5 bases between. The CDR3 nucleotides read TGTGCCATCACCGGGCAGCCCCAGCATTTT. Protein: CAITGQPQHF.

This clonotype was detected only a few times. The V gene is TRBV9, the J gene TRBJ1-2; 10 bases are a match to TRBD1. Germline assignment: CDR1 SGDLS and CDR2 YYNGEE. The J segment lost 4 bases and the V segment lost 8 bases, leaving 11 bases of the junction unmatched. The CDR3 is 15 amino acids. CDR3 sequence: CASGGTGAFGYGYTF. The CDR3 DNA reads TGTGCCAGTGGAGGGACAGGGGCCTTTGGCTATGGCTACACCTTC.

This sequence joins TRBV5-1 and TRBJ2-7; TRBD2 matches 8 bases. The CDR3 length is 15 residues. The V gene end was trimmed by 4 bases and the J gene end by 6 bases; junction bases not matched to a gene: 12. CDR1 is SGHRS and CDR2 is YFSETQ in the germline V gene. The CDR3: CASSLAGTSGSEQYF. The DNA of the CDR3 is TGCGCCAGCAGCCTAGCAGGCACTAGCGGCTCCGAGCAGTACTTC.

This clonotype showed up just a few times. The chain is built from TRBV18 and TRBJ1-1, with TRBD1 matching over 7 bases. V lost 6 bases to trimming and J lost 3 bases; unmatched junction nucleotides: 4. The CDR3 loop spans 13 amino acids. The germline gives CDR1 KGHSH, CDR2 LQKENI. CDR3 in amino acids: CASSDRVDTEAFF. As DNA, the CDR3 is TGTGCCAGCTCCGACAGGGTCGACACTGAAGCTTTCTTT.

A remark on this clonotype: One junction end does not reproduce the germline sequence, and a read error may be involved. V and J are TRBV20-1 and TRBJ2-1; 10 positions match TRBD2. The CDR3 extends over 15 amino acids. The germline gives CDR1 DFQATT, CDR2 SNEGSKA (reference sequence). CDR3 sequence reads: CSAGDGTSAYNEQFF. The CDR3 coding sequence is TGCAGTGCTGGAGATGGGACTAGCGCCTACAATGAGCAGTTCTTC.